This T cell receptor beta chain derives from a study of T cells in Graves' hyperthyroidism and ophthalmopathy. Study-level points and caveats: Ophthalmopathy was distinguished from stable hyperthyroidism by 13 V-J signatures.

Germline CDR1 SEHNR, CDR2 FQNEAQ (reference sequence). CDR3 length equals 14 residues. V was trimmed by 7 bases and J by 3 bases, leaving 13 bases between them. The source material, RNA transcripts, was used to amplify TCR beta CDR3 regions. HTBI primers drove first-round RT-PCR of the TCR CDR3. TCRdb re-analysed the multiplex PCR reads in MiXCR, keeping a single row per CDR3 protein. The top ten hold under 20% of the sample, which has roughly 530,000 distinct CDR3 sequences, over 15% seen once. Turning to this clonotype: Its antigen remains unknown.

Material: blood. This chain connects TRBV7-9 to TRBJ2-1; D could derive from TRBD1 or TRBD2 (5 bases each). The TCR comes from a woman aged 18-29 years with Graves' ophthalmopathy. The CDR3 sequence: CASNDRDHYNEQFF. DNA for the CDR3: TGTGCCAGCAACGACCGGGACCACTACAATGAGCAGTTCTTC.